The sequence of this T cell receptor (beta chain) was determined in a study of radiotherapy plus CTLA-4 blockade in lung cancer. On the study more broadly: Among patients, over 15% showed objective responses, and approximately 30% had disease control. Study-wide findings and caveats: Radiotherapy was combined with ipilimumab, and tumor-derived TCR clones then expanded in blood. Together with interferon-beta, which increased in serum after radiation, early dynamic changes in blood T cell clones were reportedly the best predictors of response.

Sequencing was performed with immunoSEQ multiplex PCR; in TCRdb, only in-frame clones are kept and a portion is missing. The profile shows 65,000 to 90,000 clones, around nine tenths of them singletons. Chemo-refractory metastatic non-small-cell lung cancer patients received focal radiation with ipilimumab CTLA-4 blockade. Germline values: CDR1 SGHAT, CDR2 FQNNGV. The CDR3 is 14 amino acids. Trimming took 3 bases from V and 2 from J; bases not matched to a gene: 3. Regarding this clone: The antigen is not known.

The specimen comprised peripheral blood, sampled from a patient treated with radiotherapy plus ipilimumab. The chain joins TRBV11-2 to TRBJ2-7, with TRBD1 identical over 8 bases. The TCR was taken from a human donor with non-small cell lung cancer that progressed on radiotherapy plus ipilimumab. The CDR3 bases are TGTGCCAGCAGCTTTACAGGGGGAACCTACGAGCAGTACTTC. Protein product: CASSFTGGTYEQYF.